This T cell receptor (beta chain) was documented in a study of cytomegalovirus exposure and HLA in healthy donors (dated by TCRdb to 2016 to 2017). Concerning the study at large: An earlier analysis of approximately 640 of the donors reported 250 to 300 Gb of sequence data and approximately 110 million unique TCR beta sequences from about 180 million T cells. An early release that covered roughly 600 HLA-typed donors contained approximately 300 gigabases of sequencing data and tens of millions of unique TCR sequences. Of the roughly 390 genotyped donors, 81% fell in the genetic ancestry cluster associated with self-reported Caucasian donors. The aim of the study was to test whether cataloging public T cell receptors could identify signatures of past pathogen exposure. Using immunosequencing, the study profiled T cell repertoires from 640 or so subjects and related those repertoires to cytomegalovirus serostatus. Along with the roughly 670-subject first cohort, a separate validation cohort of over a hundred different subjects was used. To predict cytomegalovirus infection status, the study combined high-throughput TCR immunosequencing, statistical association of individual TCRs with disease status, and machine learning. A later analysis re-examined previously published TCR beta repertoires from more than 650 donors and added high-resolution HLA genotyping to investigate patterns of TCR occurrence. In the later analysis, no new phenotypic data were used to find candidate immune exposures; instead, reliance was placed on TCR beta sequences and their occurrence across donors. An earlier analysis of 500 to 750 of the donors applied high-throughput TCR beta sequencing to assess whether each TCR beta V gene segment acted as functional or pseudogenic. Donor age, sex, ethnicity and CMV serostatus were collected together with the repertoire data. Genome-wide SNP genotypes for about 55% of the 666 donors were used in a later genetic analysis, which treated that subset as a discovery cohort. All discovery cohort repertoires had been generated using a single sequencing platform. HLA typing covered class I and class II loci at four-digit resolution. Typing coverage varied by locus: roughly 629-630 donors for A, B, C, DRB1 and DQB1; more than 500 for DQA1; about 590 for DPA1; 400 to 480 for DPB1. Four or five DR-DQ haplotypes were handled as single units for association and clustering because linkage in the cohort was strong. On average, about 200,000 unique TCR beta nucleotide sequences were sequenced per donor among a few hundred genotyped donors of the cohort, with 15% to 20% of those sequences being non-productive. Summary of the overall study and its limitations: A later genetic analysis associated a missense DCLRE1C variant with V-gene and J-gene trimming of TCR beta chains, and an independent cohort replicated the association. A later analysis found that most CMV-associated TCR beta chains appeared HLA-restricted, with HLA associations seemingly driven largely by CMV exposure. In an earlier analysis of 587 of the donors, most TCR beta V segments appeared in productive rearrangements about 90% or about 30% of the time, broadly matching IMGT annotations. In a later analysis, the rate of TCR association differed among HLA loci, with DRB1 alleles having the most associated TCRs and HLA-C alleles having the fewest. Several of the top co-occurrence clusters appeared to be linked to parvovirus B19, influenza, CMV and Epstein-Barr virus, according to a later analysis. Sequencing depth was assumed to be roughly uniform across donors in the presence/absence analyses, though that assumption may not hold. Linkage disequilibrium might explain the correlated functional status among segregating V segments, but an unknown experimental factor could not be ruled out. The study listed 150 to 200 TCR beta chains as associated with cytomegalovirus. A few of the identified cytomegalovirus-associated TCR beta chains were confirmed in vitro to be specific for cytomegalovirus antigens. Because the 87-base-pair reads could not distinguish some IMGT-functional V segments, including TRBV6-2 and TRBV6-3, those segments were excluded. Compared with the roughly 710-donor mean, donors in an Asian-associated ancestry cluster had fewer N-insertions in productive TCRs, according to a later genetic analysis. A group of highly shared sequence variants was considered likely to be a technical artifact of the sequencing pipeline. Cytomegalovirus status was reported to be diagnosed by the classifier with high specificity and sensitivity in both the original and validation cohorts. The cohort was sequenced for TCR beta chains only, and without alpha or paired-chain data the features that could be detected were limited. When HLA alleles, especially DR and DQ, strongly co-occurred, attributing TCR associations to individual alleles was difficult. The earlier analysis of some 540 of the donors excluded roughly 17 rarely observed V segments, including chromosome 9 orphons, because counts were too low. Specific HLA alleles were associated with some 15,000 TCR beta sequences at a false discovery rate of 0.05 in a later analysis. The only immune exposure information available for the cohort was CMV serostatus. According to the authors, the approach could potentially be generalized to other disease states and immunological phenotypes. HLA typing was unavailable for some donors at each locus, so association tests used only the typed subset. While some public TCRs were present in many individuals, most TCR sequences turned up only very rarely across donors. A further reported finding was that TCR beta sequences accurately predicted the HLA-A and HLA-B alleles for most subjects in the first cohort. In a later analysis, HLA-associated TCR beta chains were found to be more clonally expanded and to have lower generation probabilities than equally common non-associated chains.

This clone was seen ten or more times. The clone's antigen remains unknown. No base qualities exist here, and no much larger clone lies one base off it. The library came from the immunoSEQ multiplex PCR assay. For the multiplex PCR, a mixture combining 60 forward primers for TCR Vbeta segments and 13 reverse primers for TCR Jbeta segments was used. Amplification of the CDR3 region of rearranged TCR beta genes was performed with a multiplex PCR assay on genomic DNA. The Illumina HiSeq System was used to sequence the amplified TCR beta libraries as 87-base-pair reads. The paper's processing steps were these. A later analysis counted about 80 million unique TCR beta chains across the 670 or so repertoires, and around 12 million of these chains were shared by at least two donors. Raw reads were error-corrected and collapsed into unique sequences by a nearest-neighbor algorithm in which closely related sequences were merged to remove PCR and sequencing errors. CDR3 sequences were aligned to IMGT reference sequences to assign V, D and J gene segments. Each retained sequence needed at least a six-nucleotide match to both a V gene segment and a J gene segment. A rearrangement was called productive if the CDR3 had no stop codons and remained in frame with V and J, and every other rearrangement was called non-productive. Following IMGT convention, CDR3 was defined as the stretch from the second conserved V-encoded cysteine to the conserved J-encoded phenylalanine. In an earlier analysis of approximately 500 of the donors, sequences lacking an unambiguous match to a single V gene segment were excluded. An earlier analysis of about 590 of the donors classified V segments as functional when productive rearrangements were above 56.7% and as segregating when the standard deviation between donors was above 5%. A statistical classification framework was built to diagnose cytomegalovirus status from the catalog of TCR beta chain sequences. In a later analysis, TCR nucleotide sequences were compared against IMGT/GENE-DB human TR gene sequences so that V and J genes could be assigned. Using the TCRdist pipeline, a later analysis assigned CDR3 sequences along with most-parsimonious VDJ recombination scenarios. In a later analysis, each TCR beta chain was defined by its CDR3 amino acid sequence together with its V-gene family, and reads lacking a unique V-gene family were excluded. As a way to deal with suspected cross-contamination and a sequencing artifact, a later analysis dropped under 600 nucleotide sequences that were highly shared and had low generation probability. In a later analysis, a clonal expansion index for each public chain was calculated from normalized within-repertoire ranks of inferred template counts. A later analysis computed generation probabilities with a VDJ recombination model fitted to out-of-frame rearrangements, and checked the results against IGoR. Hypergeometric tests were used in a later analysis to score TCR-TCR, TCR-HLA and TCR-CMV co-occurrence, with a repertoire-size bias correction applied to the TCR pairs. To estimate false discovery rates, a later analysis permuted the HLA or CMV assignments 20 times. In a later analysis, co-occurring TCRs were grouped with DBSCAN, and TCRdist sequence similarity was added when clustering was performed within HLA-allele-positive subsets. Co-occurrence clustering excluded repertoires with fewer than 30,000 or more than 120,000 public chains, plus five with anomalous nucleotide sharing. TCRdb retrieved this table from immuneACCESS and kept in-frame rearrangements only. Not all clones are present; in checked studies, unresolved V genes account for under half, and no reason is known for the remainder. Clone size and V and J calls were adopted from that table, with D and trimming inferred from the DNA. This sample holds over 150,000 clones; 65% to 70% were observed only once. The ten largest clones add up to 4% to 5.5% of the sample.

V is cut by 3 bases and J by 3 bases, and the space between the germline ends is 14 bases. In the germline V gene, CDR1 corresponds to MGHRA and CDR2 to YSYEKL. Measured from the cysteine to the phenylalanine, the CDR3 is 16 residues long. This entry keeps only the CDR3 DNA: 48 bases, framed from base 1. The cohort was made up of about 670 healthy bone marrow donors. At the time of sampling, all cohort members were nominally healthy, though unrecorded immune exposures were likely present. The donor was CMV seropositive and belonged to the group of 250 to 350 seropositive cohort members. A peripheral blood sample was provided by each donor, and peripheral blood mononuclear cells were used for TCR beta sequencing. The Qiagen DNeasy Blood Extraction Kit was used to extract genomic DNA from the blood cell samples.

This chain is built from TRBV4-1 and TRBJ2-2, and perhaps TRBD2 as D gene, on 6 matching bases. Sample: PBMCs. The TCR sequence derives from a woman younger than 35 in good health and CMV-seropositive. The nucleotide sequence reads as follows: TGCGCCAGCAGCCAGGATAGCGGAATCGACACCGGGGAGCTGTTTTTT. It translates to CASSQDSGIDTGELFF.